The 14 T cell receptor beta chains below were found in one sample sequenced in a study of shared clonotypes between healthy human individuals (dated by TCRdb to about 2020). Libraries were prepared through the immunoSEQ multiplex PCR assay. TCRdb's version of the immuneACCESS table is confined to in-frame rearrangements and falls short of the full clone set. An unresolved V gene accounts for under half of the shortfall where checked; the remainder is of unknown origin. This sample is represented by about 2.4 million clones; 80% to 95% of them were singletons. The ten largest account for more than 0.35% of the sample. The sequencing input was naive CD4+ T cells from PBMCs. The label giving this sample's cell subset or site can be read as: CD45RA+ positively selected. The receptors were sampled from a man between 18 and 35 years old in good health. Some clones in this sample may be carry-over from other donors' samples.

The rearrangement links TRBV2 to TRBJ2-1, with a tentative D call TRBD2 (6 bases). Trimming took off 10 bases at V and 0 bases at J, with 16 bases between the two ends. Germline lookup yields CDR1 SNHLY and CDR2 FYNNEI. The CDR3 is made up of 15 amino acids. CDR3 in amino acids: CATKIGGSSYNEQFF. In DNA, the CDR3 is TGTGCCACCAAGATCGGAGGGAGCTCCTACAATGAGCAGTTCTTC.

The genes are TRBV30 and TRBJ2-5; the match to TRBD1 covers 9 bases. Germline values: CDR1 GTSNPN, CDR2 SVGIG (reference sequence). V lost 4 bases, J lost 4 bases, and 4 bases stayed unmatched. This CDR3 has 13 residues. The CDR3 loop reads CAWTKDRGETQYF. CDR3 coding DNA: TGTGCCTGGACGAAGGACAGGGGAGAGACCCAGTACTTC.

CDR3 nucleotide sequence: TGTGCCAGCAGCTCGATTATCCGATCACCCCTCCACTTT. It yields the protein CASSSIIRSPLHF. The chain has TRBV7-2 and TRBJ1-6; no clear D. The CDR3 has 13 residues. Germline loops: CDR1 SGHTA, CDR2 FQGNSA. V was pared by 4 bases and J by 10 bases, with 11 bases between.

This chain connects TRBV7-8 to TRBJ2-6; 7 bases are a match to TRBD2. The CDR3 length is 16 residues. J was trimmed by 2 bases and V by 4 bases; bases with no gene match: 5. From germline, CDR1 is SGHVS and CDR2 FQNEAQ. This CDR3 reads CASSSSGGPGANVLTF. In DNA, the CDR3 is TGTGCCAGCAGCTCCTCGGGAGGCCCTGGGGCCAACGTCCTGACTTTC.

This chain's CDR3 is CASSYKAGGVVQYF. The DNA for the CDR3 is TGTGCCAGCAGTTACAAGGCGGGGGGGGTTGTTCAGTACTTC. The chain couples TRBV6-5 to TRBJ2-4; 9 nucleotides match TRBD2. Trimming cost V 2 bases and J 11 bases; bases outside gene matches: 7. Germline V gene data show CDR1 as MNHEY and CDR2 as SVGAGI. The CDR3 consists of 14 residues.

Of note for this clone: This CDR3 is also generated by other DNA sequences in the sample. The CDR3 spells CAISESRQPQHF. The CDR3, as DNA: TGTGCCATCAGTGAGTCGAGGCAGCCCCAGCATTTT. The rearrangement links TRBV10-3 to TRBJ1-5; no definite D call. Trimming removed 0 bases from V and 7 bases from J, with 4 bases in between. Germline CDR1 reads ENHRY; CDR2 reads SYGVKD. This CDR3 region has 12 residues.

The genes are TRBV9 and TRBJ2-5; perhaps D is TRBD1 or TRBD2 (5 bases each). Per the germline V gene, CDR1 is SGDLS and CDR2 is YYNGEE. Trimming stripped 3 bases from V and 5 bases from J, with 14 bases between. The CDR3 totals 14 residues. The CDR3 DNA reads TGTGCCAGCAGCGGAACGGGACCCCCGGAGACCCAGTACTTC. Translation: CASSGTGPPETQYF.

This rearrangement joins TRBV19 to TRBJ2-4; 10 bases are a match to TRBD1. The CDR3 extends over 19 amino acids. Trimming removed 3 bases from V and 2 bases from J; junction bases left unmatched: 13. Germline CDR1 reads LNHDA; CDR2 reads SQIVND (reference sequence). The CDR3 region has the DNA TGTGCCAGTAGTATTGGCGGGGGACAGGGGACAATAACCAAAAACATTCAGTACTTC. Its translation: CASSIGGGQGTITKNIQYF.

The rearrangement links TRBV11-2 to TRBJ2-1; TRBD2 aligns across 10 bases. The J segment lost 0 bases and the V segment lost 2 bases, leaving 10 bases of the junction unmatched. The germline V gene encodes CDR1 SGHAT and CDR2 FQNNGV. The CDR3 contains 19 residues. CDR3 nucleotide sequence: TGTGCCAGCAGCTTAATCAGTAGCGGGAGGTACTTCTCCTACAATGAGCAGTTCTTC. As protein: CASSLISSGRYFSYNEQFF.

The V gene is TRBV7-8, the J gene TRBJ2-3; D gene uncertain. This CDR3 has 14 amino acids. The V end lost 1 base, the J end lost 8 bases, and 13 bases lay between the germline ends. Per germline, CDR1 SGHVS and CDR2 FQNEAQ. Written as DNA, the CDR3 is TGTGCCAGCAGCTTAGTAGGTTTGGCCCTTACGCAGTATTTT. Translated, it gives CASSLVGLALTQYF.

The V and J genes are TRBV11-2 and TRBJ2-5; unclear D gene. Germline lookup yields CDR1 SGHAT and CDR2 FQNNGV. The V end lost 8 bases, the J end lost 2 bases, and 15 bases lay between the germline ends. The length of the CDR3 is 14 residues. The CDR3 DNA sequence: TGTGCCAGCGCCCTGGCCGGAGTACAAGAGACCCAGTACTTC. Protein sequence: CASALAGVQETQYF.

This chain joins TRBV19 and TRBJ2-2; 7 bases are shared with TRBD1. The V and J ends lost 6 bases and 2 bases, in that order; junction bases with no gene match: 6. The CDR3 runs to 15 residues. From germline, CDR1 is LNHDA and CDR2 SQIVND (reference sequence). The CDR3 DNA is TGTGCCAGTAGACCCGGGACAGTCAACACCGGGGAGCTGTTTTTT. Encoded protein: CASRPGTVNTGELFF.

This rearrangement joins TRBV5-4 to TRBJ2-7; D unresolved. V shed 4 bases and J shed 7 bases, with 12 bases lying between them. There are 12 residues in the CDR3. Germline CDR1 is SGHNT and CDR2 is YYREEE (reference sequence). The CDR3 sequence is CASSTDRLEQYF. As DNA, the CDR3 is TGTGCCAGCAGCACGGACCGTCTGGAGCAGTACTTC.

Details on this clone: This CDR3 is also generated by other DNA sequences in the sample. The genes are TRBV9 and TRBJ2-1; unclear D gene. CDR3 size: 14 residues. Trimming shortened V by 0 bases and J by 0 bases, and 4 bases separated the two germline ends. Germline V gene lookup returns CDR1 SGDLS and CDR2 YYNGEE. The CDR3 region has the DNA TGTGCCAGCAGCGTAGGCGGCTCCTACAATGAGCAGTTCTTC. It encodes CASSVGGSYNEQFF.